What follows are 2 T cell receptor beta chains derived from one specimen sequenced in a study of graft-versus-host responses after intestinal transplantation (dated by TCRdb to the early 2020s). Receptor amplification or capture employed the immunoSEQ multiplex PCR assay. Not all clones reach the TCRdb copy of this immuneACCESS table, which keeps in-frame sequences only. Checked studies attribute under half of the gap to unresolved V genes and leave the rest unexplained. For this sample there are over 100,000 clones; approximately 92% appear just once. Of the sample, roughly 0.24% falls within the top ten clones. The label giving this sample's time point can be read as: cells obtained before transplantation from donor or recipient. The antigens for these receptors are not known. Sequenced here: unstimulated CD4+ T cells sorted from spleen or lymph node cells, sampled before transplant. The receptor source for this set is a human donor who was the organ donor for an intestinal transplant.

The V and J genes are TRBV5-1 and TRBJ2-7; the match to TRBD2 covers 11 bases. There are 16 residues in the CDR3. Germline V gene lookup returns CDR1 SGHRS and CDR2 YFSETQ. V gave up 2 bases and J gave up 3 bases; unmatched junction bases: 7. For the CDR3, the DNA is TGCGCCAGCAGCTTTGGGGTCCTAGCGGGGGGCTACGAGCAGTACTTC. Amino acids: CASSFGVLAGGYEQYF.

The chain combines TRBV4-2 with TRBJ2-3; D may correspond to TRBD1 or TRBD2 (6 bases each). CDR1 LGHNA and CDR2 YNFKEQ come from the germline V gene. V shed 3 bases and J shed 5 bases, with 21 bases lying between them. The CDR3 length is 17 residues. The CDR3, as DNA: TGTGCCAGCAGCCAGGATACTAGCAAGCGAGGGGGAGATACGCAGTATTTT. Its protein product is CASSQDTSKRGGDTQYF.